The T cell receptor (beta chain) under discussion was sequenced for a study of regulatory T cells in long-lasting Graves disease. The trim removed 1 base at V and 2 bases at J, leaving 12 bases unmatched. The germline CDR1 and CDR2 sequences are SEHNR and FQNEAQ (reference sequence). The CDR3 totals 18 residues. Findings and limits, study-wide: Persistent patients had a count of shared public clonotypes (2,741) that exceeded that of new patients (approximately 1,000). Persistent disease preferred TRBV28, TRBJ1-2 and TRBJ2-5.

In this sample, this clonotype turned up a few times. Its antigen is as yet unknown. Both iRepertoire HTBI primers and Arm-PCR of CDR3 regions were used to build the TCR beta libraries. In the source study's methods: The samples included roughly 62 TRBV and 14 TRBJ segments. From the multiplex PCR reads, TCRdb called clonotypes with MiXCR, one entry per CDR3 protein. TCRdb's processing, not the study's, gives the V and J calls here. The data hold 200,000 to 250,000 distinct CDR3 sequences, with 15% to 20% observed a single time. Time point in this sample: newly diagnosed GD, antithyroid drugs for less than 3 months. From PBMCs, RNA was extracted and then used to make the TCR library.

This rearrangement joins TRBV7-9 to TRBJ2-3; the match to TRBD2 covers 7 bases. The specimen was peripheral blood mononuclear cells (PBMCs), collected at new diagnosis, from a patient treated with antithyroid drugs. The receptor's source is a female donor with Graves disease. DNA for the CDR3: TGTGCCAGCAGCTTAGGGCTAGCGGAAAGTTTAGTCACAGATACGCAGTATTTT. Translation: CASSLGLAESLVTDTQYF.